This TCR beta chain was recovered during a study of shared clonotypes between healthy human individuals (TCRdb year 2020). Study-level background: Two women and a few men aged 18 to 49 years were included in the cohort. For each donor, CD4 naive and CD4 memory were each given three plates, CD8 naive was given two plates, and CD8 memory was given one plate. To estimate repertoire size and how much clonotype sharing occurs between individuals, the study deeply sequenced the blood TCR repertoires of five healthy adults. To increase sequencing depth and limit assay-specific biases, different laboratories used diverse techniques to prepare libraries and sequence TCR repertoires. Each donor's leukapheresis produced roughly between roughly 0.9 and 9 billion PBMCs. Summary of the overall study and its limitations: Incomplete sequencing was indicated by rarefaction of sorted-subset datasets, despite the large sequencing depth. Higher generation probabilities were observed for clonotypes shared by all four sorted-subset donors than for non-shared clonotypes. Based on pairwise subsampling, the degree of clonotype sharing among donors was expected to be affected by sequencing depth. Approximately 5% of naive CD4, roughly 3.5% of naive CD8, about 2.1% of memory CD4, and roughly 0.4% of memory CD8 clonotypes were shared across a few donors. Larger estimated clonotype richness was generally found for naive subsets than for memory subsets. Sampling was restricted to blood, and TCR repertoires in tissues likely differ from the TCR repertoires found in blood. Because the study included a small number of donors, the genetic and exposure-history diversity represented was limited.

Concerning this clone itself: Its binding antigen is unknown. One base away there is no much larger clone; base qualities are not given.

V ends up 0 bases short and J 7 bases short, with an unmatched junction base count of 8. CDR1 and CDR2, per the germline V gene, are SGHRS and YFSETQ. From its cysteine to its phenylalanine, the CDR3 spans 15 amino acids. Left in the record is the CDR3 DNA by itself, 45 bases read in frame from the first base. Using the deep immunoSEQ assay, TCR CDR3 regions were amplified from genomic DNA by multiplex PCR. Extracted genomic DNA from each cell subset was spread evenly across all wells of several immunoSEQ 96-well plates, with each plate serving as a replicate. For sorted subsets, around 0.2 ug genomic DNA, equal to 25,000 to 35,000 T cell genomes, was loaded into each replicate PCR. Purified libraries were quantified with a Qubit 3.0 fluorometer, sized on a Bioanalyzer 2100, and re-quantified with the KAPA Library Quantification kit. A separate single-read 150-cycle Illumina NextSeq 550 flow cell was used to sequence each immunoSEQ 96-well plate. Per the original workflow: Because the immunoSEQ output included only junctional sequences and no quality scores, the filtering could not be the same as the filtering used for full-length reads. Sequences were annotated with PyIR, a Python wrapper for IgBLAST v1.9, using IMGT germline references to assign V/J genes and CDR3. Any read was removed if the V/J assignment was weak (E-value above 1e-6), the CDR3 was missing, or the read contained stop codons, out-of-frame junctions, or ambiguous translated residues. V3J clonotypes were defined by identical inferred V gene, J gene, and CDR3 amino acid sequence. Percentage overlap between repertoires was computed as shared unique clonotypes divided by the size of the smaller repertoire. Richness of each repertoire was evaluated using RTK rarefaction, the Chao1 estimator, and Recon v2.1 estimates of unobserved clonotypes. Generation probabilities for all TCRbeta clonotypes obtained by the gDNA method from several donors were computed using OLGA. Here the immuneACCESS table is served through TCRdb, limited to in-frame sequences with V and J called. Missing clones are a known gap in these copies; in checked studies unresolved V genes cover under half, and the rest lacks a known reason. V and J calls and clone size are copied from that table; D and trimming were computed from the DNA. The sample table holds about 2.4 million clones, of which 80% to 95% were seen once. Clones ranked in the top ten supply 0.36% of the sample.

Donors were healthy HIV-negative adults with no recently reported acute infections or vaccinations. All donors were Caucasian adults living in Nashville, Tennessee, USA. Magnetic negative selection was used to enrich CD4+ T cells, after which naive cells were positively selected on CD45RA and the negative fraction became the memory subset. After blood collection by leukapheresis, PBMCs were isolated using Ficoll-Histopaque density gradient centrifugation and then cryopreserved in the vapor phase of liquid nitrogen. Analytical flow cytometry was used to check the purity and quantity of each magnetically sorted T cell population. Genomic DNA was isolated from every sorted fraction and measured by UV absorbance on a Nanodrop 2000c.

Recombination connected TRBV5-1 to TRBJ2-7, with 9 central nucleotides matching TRBD2. Specimen: naive CD4+ T cells from PBMCs. This specimen's cell subset or site label, interpreted: CD45RA+ positively selected. This TCR was recovered from a man aged 18 to 29 in good health. Some clones in this sample may be carry-over from other donors' samples. The DNA sequence is TGCGCCAGCAGCTTGGAAAGCGGGGGGCTGAGGGAGCAGTACTTC. It encodes CASSLESGGLREQYF.